The 14 T cell receptor beta chains below all came from one sample that was sequenced in a study of blood T cell repertoires in COVID-19 (dated by TCRdb to between 2020 and 2021). Library prep was done by the immunoSEQ multiplex PCR assay. TCRdb provides this immuneACCESS table in a form limited to in-frame rearrangements. Some clones are lacking; in checked studies, under half of them reflect an unresolved V gene, and why the rest are absent is not known. This sample comprises about 70,000 clones, approximately 83% of them detected only once. The top ten constitute 10% to 15% of the sample. Specimen: peripheral blood. Source of these receptors: a human donor in a cohort sampled during active COVID-19.

This chain joins TRBV5-1 and TRBJ2-5; TRBD1 might be the D (6 bases). The V gene's germline CDR1 is SGHRS and CDR2 YFSETQ. The CDR3 consists of 14 residues. With 4 bases removed from V and 2 bases from J, the gap between germline ends came to 12 bases. CDR3 in amino acids: CASSQGQLQETQYF. CDR3 in DNA: TGCGCCAGCAGCCAAGGACAGCTTCAAGAGACCCAGTACTTC.

The chain combines TRBV30 with TRBJ1-3, with D perhaps TRBD1 (5 bases). This CDR3 has 13 residues. V lost 3 bases and J 8 bases, leaving 14 bases between the germline ends. Germline CDR1 is GTSNPN and CDR2 is SVGIG (reference sequence). This CDR3 reads CAWRPLQGDTIYF. The DNA of the CDR3 is TGTGCCTGGAGGCCCCTCCAAGGGGACACCATATATTTT.

This sequence joins TRBV28 and TRBJ1-1; tentatively, D is TRBD1 (6 bases). The length of the CDR3 is 13 residues. V lost 6 bases and J lost 5, with 13 bases in between. Per the germline V gene, CDR1 is MDHEN and CDR2 is SYDVKM. The CDR3 nucleotides are TGTGCCAGCAGGACACAGGGAGGGACTGAAGCTTTCTTT. It yields the protein CASRTQGGTEAFF.

The genes are TRBV5-1 and TRBJ2-5; 9 positions agree with TRBD2. J gave up 4 bases and V 0 bases, and 7 bases lay outside the gene matches. CDR1 SGHRS and CDR2 YFSETQ come from the germline V gene. CDR3 length equals 16 residues. The CDR3: CASSLDAGGPRETQYF. The CDR3 DNA follows: TGCGCCAGCAGCTTGGACGCGGGGGGGCCGCGAGAGACCCAGTACTTC.

The V and J genes are TRBV5-6 and TRBJ1-6, with 8 bases matching TRBD1. With V trimmed by 4 bases and J by 7 bases, 7 bases remained unmatched. The length of the CDR3 is 15 residues. Germline CDR1 and CDR2: SGHDT and YYEEEE. In DNA form, the CDR3 reads TGTGCCAGCAGCCTGAGACAGGGGTGGAATTCACCCCTCCACTTT. It is translated as CASSLRQGWNSPLHF.

V gene TRBV28 combines with J gene TRBJ1-3, with D unclear. This CDR3 spans 15 amino acids. The V end lost 4 bases, the J end lost 7 bases, and 17 bases lay between the germline ends. The germline gives CDR1 MDHEN, CDR2 SYDVKM. CDR3 coding DNA: TGTGCCAGCAGTTCAACGGACGCCTCGGGGAACACCATATATTTT. This translates into CASSSTDASGNTIYF.

This chain's CDR3 is CASAKTNYEQYF. The CDR3 DNA is TGTGCCAGCGCCAAGACTAACTACGAGCAGTACTTC. The V call is TRBV12-3 or TRBV12-4, the J call TRBJ2-7; possibly TRBD2 for D (5 bases). The CDR3 loop spans 12 amino acids. V was cut by 8 bases and J by 3 bases, with 11 bases left in between.

This chain joins TRBV3-1 (or the pseudogene TRBV3-2) and TRBJ1-4; weak D call: TRBD1 (5 bases). CDR1 is LGHDT and CDR2 is YNNKEL in the germline V gene (reference sequence). Deletions cut 0 bases from V and 8 bases from J, with 16 bases between. This CDR3 has 16 amino acids. The CDR3 nucleotides read TGTGCCAGCAGCCAAGACGGCATAGGGGTTGACGAAAAACTGTTTTTT. Translating it yields CASSQDGIGVDEKLFF.

The CDR3 reads CASRYDRVNTGELFF. CDR3 DNA sequence: TGCGCCAGCAGATACGACAGGGTGAACACCGGGGAGCTGTTTTTT. The V and J genes are TRBV5-1 and TRBJ2-2; 7 nucleotides line up with TRBD1. Per germline, CDR1 SGHRS and CDR2 YFSETQ. CDR3 size: 15 residues. J gave up 1 base and V 5 bases, and 5 bases lay outside the gene matches.

A few counts support this clone. The rearrangement joins TRBV2 to TRBJ2-7; possible D gene TRBD1, 6 bases. The ends were cut back, 7 bases at V and 7 bases at J, with 20 bases in the middle. This CDR3 is 14 amino acids long. CDR1 SNHLY and CDR2 FYNNEI come from the germline V gene. In DNA, the CDR3 is TGTGCCAGCATCAGGGGAGATTCCTACGGGGAGCAGTACTTC. This encodes CASIRGDSYGEQYF.

This chain connects TRBV5-1 to TRBJ2-5; TRBD1 is a possible D gene (6 bases). CDR3 size: 14 residues. Germline CDR1 is SGHRS and CDR2 is YFSETQ. The V end lost 3 bases, the J end lost 10 bases, and 19 bases lay between the germline ends. CDR3 sequence (DNA): TGCGCCAGCAGCTCTGGGACCGCCCAGGGGAGCCAGTACTTC. Amino acids: CASSSGTAQGSQYF.

The chain combines TRBV13 with TRBJ2-2; 9 bases are a match to TRBD2. V lost 3 bases, J lost 3 bases, and 5 bases stayed unmatched. The CDR3 covers 16 residues. The germline V gene encodes CDR1 PRHDT and CDR2 FYEKMQ (reference sequence). This chain's CDR3 is CASSLAAGGYTGELFF. The CDR3 DNA is TGTGCCAGCAGCTTGGCAGCGGGGGGATACACCGGGGAGCTGTTTTTT. Full variable domain (missing parts from reference TRBV13 and TRBJ2-2): AAGVIQSPRHLIKEKRETATLKCYPIPRHDTVYWYQQGPGQDPQFLISFYEKMQSDKGSIPDRFSAQQFSDYHSELNMSSLELGDSALYFCASSLAAGGYTGELFFGEGSRLTVL.

This clone has only a few counts. The chain employs TRBV11-3 and TRBJ1-1; D uncertain. From germline, CDR1 is SGHNT and CDR2 YENEEA. Trimming shortened V by 5 bases and J by 5 bases, and 12 bases separated the two germline ends. CDR3 length equals 13 residues. CDR3 in amino acids: CASSLSTWTEAFF. The CDR3, as DNA: TGTGCCAGCAGCCTATCCACGTGGACTGAAGCTTTCTTT. The full variable domain, rest sourced from reference TRBV11-3 and TRBJ1-1, is EAGVVQSPRYKIIEKKQPVAFWCNPISGHNTLYWYLQNLGQGPELLIRYENEEAVDDSQLPKDRFSAERLKGVDSTLKIQPAELGDSAVYLCASSLSTWTEAFFGQGTRLTVV.

To note about this clone: In the same sample, other DNA sequences code for this CDR3. J is TRBJ2-3 and V is TRBV6-2 or TRBV6-3; D not resolved. V was pared by 3 bases and J by 5 bases, with 6 bases between. Germline CDR1 reads MNHEY; CDR2 reads SVGEGT. The CDR3 consists of 12 residues. This chain's CDR3 is CASSYFRDTQYF. The CDR3 nucleotides are TGTGCCAGCAGTTATTTCCGAGATACGCAGTATTTT.